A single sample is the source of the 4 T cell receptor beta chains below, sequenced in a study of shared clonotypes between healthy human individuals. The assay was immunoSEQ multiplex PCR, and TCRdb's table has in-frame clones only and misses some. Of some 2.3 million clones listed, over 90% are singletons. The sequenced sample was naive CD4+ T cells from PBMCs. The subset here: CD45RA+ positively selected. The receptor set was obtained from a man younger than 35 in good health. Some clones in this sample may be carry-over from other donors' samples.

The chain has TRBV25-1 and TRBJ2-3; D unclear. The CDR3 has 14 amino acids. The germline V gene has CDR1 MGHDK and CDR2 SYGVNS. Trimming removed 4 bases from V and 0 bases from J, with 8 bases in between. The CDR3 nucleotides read TGTGCCAGCAGTGCATCCTTTAGCACAGATACGCAGTATTTT. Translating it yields CASSASFSTDTQYF.

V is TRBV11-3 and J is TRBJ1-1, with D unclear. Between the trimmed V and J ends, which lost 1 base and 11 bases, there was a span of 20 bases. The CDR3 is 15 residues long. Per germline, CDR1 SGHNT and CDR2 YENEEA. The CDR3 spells CASSLGEGRPTGAFF. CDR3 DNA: TGTGCCAGCAGCTTAGGAGAGGGAAGACCTACGGGGGCTTTCTTT. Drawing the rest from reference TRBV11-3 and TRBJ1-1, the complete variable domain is EAGVVQSPRYKIIEKKQPVAFWCNPISGHNTLYWYLQNLGQGPELLIRYENEEAVDDSQLPKDRFSAERLKGVDSTLKIQPAELGDSAVYLCASSLGEGRPTGAFFGQGTRLTVV.

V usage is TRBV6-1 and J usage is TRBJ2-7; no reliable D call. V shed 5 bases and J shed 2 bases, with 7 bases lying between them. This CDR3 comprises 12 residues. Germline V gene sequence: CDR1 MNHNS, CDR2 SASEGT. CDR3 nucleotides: TGTGCCAGCAGTCACGGTACCTACGAGCAGTACTTC. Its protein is CASSHGTYEQYF.

CDR3 sequence (DNA): TGTGCCATCAGTCATGACAGGGGAGACAATCAGCCCCAGCATTTT. Its protein product is CAISHDRGDNQPQHF. V and J are TRBV10-3 and TRBJ1-5, with 8 bases that match TRBD1. V was clipped by 5 bases and J by 3 bases; unmatched bases: 6. Germline V lookup: CDR1 ENHRY, CDR2 SYGVKD. The CDR3 totals 15 residues.